Sequencing of this T cell receptor (beta chain) was carried out in a study of blood T cell repertoires in COVID-19. The overall study: Collection of acute and convalescent COVID-19 samples took place in the United States, Italy and Spain. Sources were T cells, B-cell-depleted T cells, or PBMCs; the material itself was cDNA or gDNA.

Authors' methods: The authors estimated nucleated cell counts from reference gene primer amplification. Produced via immunoSEQ multiplex PCR; TCRdb's table is partial and in-frame only. The V and J calls and clone size were taken over from that table, and D and trimming were inferred from the DNA. Among about 28,000 clones listed, more than 75% were seen once. Germline CDR1 reads MGHDK; CDR2 reads SYGVNS. V lost 1 base and J 12 bases, leaving 16 bases between the germline ends. This CDR3 is 15 amino acids long. Material for sequencing was peripheral blood. The TCR was taken from a human donor in a cohort sampled during active COVID-19. The gene calls are TRBV25-1 and TRBJ2-6; the D is unclear. CDR3 bases: TGTGCCAGCAGTGAATCACCGCCCTACCCAGGCGTCCTGACTTTC. The encoded protein is CASSESPPYPGVLTF.